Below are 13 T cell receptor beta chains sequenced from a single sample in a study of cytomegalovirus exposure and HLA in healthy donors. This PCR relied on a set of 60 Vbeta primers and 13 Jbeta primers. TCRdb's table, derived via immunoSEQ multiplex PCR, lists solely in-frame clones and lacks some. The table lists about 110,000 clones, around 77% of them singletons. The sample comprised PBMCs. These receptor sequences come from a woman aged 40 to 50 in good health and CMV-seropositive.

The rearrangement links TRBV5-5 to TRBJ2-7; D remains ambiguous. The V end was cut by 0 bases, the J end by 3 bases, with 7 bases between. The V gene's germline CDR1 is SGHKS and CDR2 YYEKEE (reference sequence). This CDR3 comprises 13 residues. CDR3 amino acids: CASSLGQDYEQYF. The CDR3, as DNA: TGTGCCAGCAGCTTGGGGCAGGACTACGAGCAGTACTTC.

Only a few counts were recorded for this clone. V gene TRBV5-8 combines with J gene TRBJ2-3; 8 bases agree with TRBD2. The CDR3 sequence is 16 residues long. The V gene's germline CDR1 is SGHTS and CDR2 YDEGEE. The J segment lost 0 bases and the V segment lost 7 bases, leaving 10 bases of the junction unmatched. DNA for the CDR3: TGTGCCAGCCTACTCTTAGCGGGGACTAGCACAGATACGCAGTATTTT. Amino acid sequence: CASLLLAGTSTDTQYF.

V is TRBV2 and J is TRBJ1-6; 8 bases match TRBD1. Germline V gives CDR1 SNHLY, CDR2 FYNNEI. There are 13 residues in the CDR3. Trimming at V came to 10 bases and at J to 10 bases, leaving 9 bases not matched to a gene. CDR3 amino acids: CAKGQGLKSPLHF. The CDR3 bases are TGTGCCAAAGGACAGGGATTAAAGTCACCCCTCCACTTT.

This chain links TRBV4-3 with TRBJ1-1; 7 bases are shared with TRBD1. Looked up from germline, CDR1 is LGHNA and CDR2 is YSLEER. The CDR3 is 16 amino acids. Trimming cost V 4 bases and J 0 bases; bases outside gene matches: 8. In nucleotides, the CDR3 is TGCGCCAGCAGCCGGGACAGAAATAAAATGAACACTGAAGCTTTCTTT. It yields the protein CASSRDRNKMNTEAFF.

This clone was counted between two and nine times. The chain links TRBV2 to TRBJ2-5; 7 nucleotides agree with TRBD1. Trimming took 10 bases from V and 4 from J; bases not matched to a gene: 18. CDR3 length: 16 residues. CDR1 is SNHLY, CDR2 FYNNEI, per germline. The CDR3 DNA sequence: TGTGCCACGTGGAAAACAGGGGCCGCTCAAGCAGAGACCCAGTACTTC. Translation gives CATWKTGAAQAETQYF.

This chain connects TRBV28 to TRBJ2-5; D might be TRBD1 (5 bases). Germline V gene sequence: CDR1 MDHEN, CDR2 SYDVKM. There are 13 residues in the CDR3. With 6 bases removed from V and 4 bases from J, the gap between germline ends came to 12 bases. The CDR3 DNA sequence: TGTGCCAGCAGCCAGGGCGAACTAGAGACCCAGTACTTC. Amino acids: CASSQGELETQYF.

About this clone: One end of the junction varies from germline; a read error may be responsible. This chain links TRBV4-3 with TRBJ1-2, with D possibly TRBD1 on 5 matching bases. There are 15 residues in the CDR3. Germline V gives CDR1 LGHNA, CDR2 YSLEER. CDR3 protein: CASSQDQGLSYGYAF. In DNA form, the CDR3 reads TGCGCCAGCAGCCAAGATCAGGGTTTATCCTATGGCTACGCCTTC.

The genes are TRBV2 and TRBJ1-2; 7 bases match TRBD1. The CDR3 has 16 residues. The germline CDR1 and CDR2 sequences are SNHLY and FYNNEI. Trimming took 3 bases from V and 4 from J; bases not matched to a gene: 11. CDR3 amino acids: CASSEGQLYVGYGYTF. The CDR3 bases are TGTGCCAGCAGTGAGGGACAGCTTTACGTGGGCTATGGCTACACCTTC.

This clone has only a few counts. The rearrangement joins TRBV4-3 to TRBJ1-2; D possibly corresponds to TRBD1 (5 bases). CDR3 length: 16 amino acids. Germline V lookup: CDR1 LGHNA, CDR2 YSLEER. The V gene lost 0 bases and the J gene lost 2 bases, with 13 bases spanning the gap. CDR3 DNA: TGCGCCAGCAGCCAAGATCGGGACGGAGGGAACTATGGCTACACCTTC. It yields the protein CASSQDRDGGNYGYTF.

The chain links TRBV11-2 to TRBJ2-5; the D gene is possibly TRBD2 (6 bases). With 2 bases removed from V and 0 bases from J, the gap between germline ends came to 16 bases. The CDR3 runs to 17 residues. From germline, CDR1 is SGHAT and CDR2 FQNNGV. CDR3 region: CASSLFPGGGYQETQYF. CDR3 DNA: TGTGCCAGCAGCTTATTCCCGGGTGGGGGGTACCAAGAGACCCAGTACTTC.

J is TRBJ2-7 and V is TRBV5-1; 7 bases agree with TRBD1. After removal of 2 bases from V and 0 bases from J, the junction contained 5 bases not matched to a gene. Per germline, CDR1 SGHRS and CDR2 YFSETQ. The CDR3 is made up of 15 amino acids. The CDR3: CASSLRTGGSYEQYF. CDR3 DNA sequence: TGCGCCAGCAGCTTACGGACAGGCGGCTCCTACGAGCAGTACTTC.

The CDR3 sequence is CASGPGDEQFF. The CDR3 nucleotides are TGTGCCAGCGGCCCAGGGGATGAGCAGTTCTTC. This chain connects TRBV5-6 to TRBJ2-1, with D perhaps matching TRBD1 (6 bases). The CDR3 contains 11 residues. Germline loops: CDR1 SGHDT, CDR2 YYEEEE. V was trimmed by 7 bases and J by 8 bases, leaving 10 bases between them.

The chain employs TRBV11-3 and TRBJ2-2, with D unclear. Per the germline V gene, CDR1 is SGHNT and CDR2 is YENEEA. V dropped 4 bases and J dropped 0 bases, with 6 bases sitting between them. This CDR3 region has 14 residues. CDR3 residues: CASSSSPNTGELFF. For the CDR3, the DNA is TGTGCCAGCAGCTCCTCTCCGAACACCGGGGAGCTGTTTTTT.